The rows below give T cell receptor beta chains drawn from one sample of a study of blood T cell repertoires in COVID-19. TCRdb keeps only in-frame clones here, not all; method: immunoSEQ multiplex PCR. The data show about 410,000 clones, about nine tenths seen once. The specimen sequenced was peripheral blood. The receptors here all came from a woman in her twenties or thirties with active or convalescent COVID-19. The CDR3 runs from the conserved cysteine through the conserved F or W. A D gene is named only where the DNA matches it firmly. Clone size is not always given. Where it is, it says once, few, many or a class for expanded clones.

CDR3aa: CASSSISGKGTDTQYF
CDR3nt: TGTGCCAGCAGCTCCATCAGCGGGAAGGGCACAGATACGCAGTATTTT
v_gene: TRBV7-9
d_gene: TRBD2
abundance: .
j_gene: TRBJ2-3

CDR3aa: CAWSVGSSGAFF
CDR3nt: TGTGCCTGGAGTGTAGGGTCCAGCGGAGCTTTCTTT
v_gene: TRBV30
d_gene: .
abundance: .
j_gene: TRBJ1-1

CDR3aa: CASSRRGGVNEQFF
CDR3nt: TGTGCCAGCAGCCGACGAGGGGGGGTCAATGAGCAGTTCTTC
v_gene: TRBV3-1/TRBV3-2
d_gene: .
abundance: .
j_gene: TRBJ2-1

CDR3aa: CASSLPPAEAFF
CDR3nt: TGTGCCAGCAGCCTACCCCCCGCTGAAGCTTTCTTT
v_gene: TRBV13
d_gene: .
abundance: once
j_gene: TRBJ1-1

CDR3aa: CASSQAAGAGQGNTGELFF
CDR3nt: TGTGCCAGCAGCCAAGCAGCGGGAGCGGGACAGGGGAACACCGGGGAGCTGTTTTTT
v_gene: TRBV4-2
d_gene: .
abundance: once
j_gene: TRBJ2-2

CDR3aa: CASSRADYSNQPQHF
CDR3nt: TGTGCCAGTAGTAGGGCGGACTACAGCAATCAGCCCCAGCATTTT
v_gene: TRBV19
d_gene: .
abundance: .
j_gene: TRBJ1-5

CDR3aa: CASSSPPPLLAGGETQYF
CDR3nt: TGCGCCAGCAGCTCGCCCCCCCCGCTACTAGCGGGGGGAGAGACCCAGTACTTC
v_gene: TRBV4-1
d_gene: TRBD2
abundance: .
j_gene: TRBJ2-5

CDR3aa: CASSSRGLAGGYNEQFF
CDR3nt: TGTGCCAGCAGCTCCCGAGGACTAGCGGGAGGCTACAATGAGCAGTTCTTC
v_gene: TRBV11-3
d_gene: TRBD2
abundance: .
j_gene: TRBJ2-1

CDR3aa: CASSQGQGKSEKLFF
CDR3nt: TGTGCCAGCAGCCAAGGACAGGGGAAAAGTGAAAAACTGTTTTTT
v_gene: TRBV14
d_gene: TRBD1
abundance: .
j_gene: TRBJ1-4

CDR3aa: CASSFGQPQHF
CDR3nt: TGTGCCAGCAGTTTCGGGCAGCCCCAGCATTTT
v_gene: TRBV12-3/TRBV12-4
d_gene: .
abundance: once
j_gene: TRBJ1-5

CDR3aa: CASSPYKGAGEAFF
CDR3nt: TGTGCCAGCAGCCCCTATAAGGGGGCAGGAGAAGCTTTCTTT
v_gene: TRBV5-6
d_gene: TRBD1
abundance: few
j_gene: TRBJ1-1

CDR3aa: CASSTGPGTDTQYF
CDR3nt: TGCGCCAGCAGCACCGGTCCCGGGACAGATACGCAGTATTTT
v_gene: TRBV5-1
d_gene: .
abundance: .
j_gene: TRBJ2-3